This TCR beta chain was captured by sequencing in a study of OX40 agonist ivuxolimab in advanced cancers. At the level of the study: Past anti-PD-1, anti-PD-L1 or anti-CTLA-4 therapy was accepted, and 30% to 45% had received some. General study findings and limits: Circulating CD4+ and CD8+ T cells showed clonal expansion by week 6 at 0.1 to 3.0 mg/kg.

About this clone: Its matching antigen is unknown.

Only in-frame clones appear in the TCRdb table, and some are missing; sequencing was by immunoSEQ multiplex PCR. This repertoire shows 75,000 to 95,000 clones, about 90% found once; its top ten account for around 4%. People who had autoimmune disease history or systemic immunosuppression were excluded. This material consisted of CD4+ or CD8+ T cells sorted from blood, taken in a trial of the OX40 agonist ivuxolimab. The TCR originated in an adult with an advanced solid tumor such as melanoma, head and neck, liver or kidney cancer.

The CDR3 here is CASSEAGRTDTQYF. In nucleotides, the CDR3 is TGTGCCAGCAGTGAGGCAGGGAGGACAGATACGCAGTATTTT. The chain joins TRBV2 to TRBJ2-3; D is possibly TRBD2 (6 bases). With 3 bases removed from V and 3 bases from J, the gap between germline ends came to 10 bases. Per germline, CDR1 SNHLY and CDR2 FYNNEI. The CDR3 contains 14 residues.